The source of this TCR beta chain is a study of blood T cell repertoires in COVID-19. As for the study in general: Samples representing acute and convalescent COVID-19 were sourced from the United States, Italy and Spain.

The V gene's germline CDR1 is MNHNS and CDR2 SASEGT. V was clipped by 3 bases and J by 1 base, with 19 bases between them. The CDR3 is made up of 18 amino acids. Seattle patients were enrolled while actively infected and followed longitudinally. In the source study's methods: Quantification of nucleated cells was approximated via reference gene primer amplification. Only in-frame clones appear in the TCRdb table, and some are missing; sequencing was by immunoSEQ multiplex PCR. The DNA gave D and trimming, while V, J and clone size come from that table. The data show 200,000 to 300,000 clones, approximately 92% seen once.

The rearrangement links TRBV6-1 to TRBJ1-5, with D uncertain. This TCR was recovered from a person aged 18 to 35 with COVID-19, enrolled during active disease. Sequencing was performed on peripheral blood. CDR3 sequence reads: CASSDPLDLSGSNQPQHF. The CDR3 coding sequence is TGTGCCAGCAGTGACCCCTTAGACCTCTCCGGGAGCAATCAGCCCCAGCATTTT.